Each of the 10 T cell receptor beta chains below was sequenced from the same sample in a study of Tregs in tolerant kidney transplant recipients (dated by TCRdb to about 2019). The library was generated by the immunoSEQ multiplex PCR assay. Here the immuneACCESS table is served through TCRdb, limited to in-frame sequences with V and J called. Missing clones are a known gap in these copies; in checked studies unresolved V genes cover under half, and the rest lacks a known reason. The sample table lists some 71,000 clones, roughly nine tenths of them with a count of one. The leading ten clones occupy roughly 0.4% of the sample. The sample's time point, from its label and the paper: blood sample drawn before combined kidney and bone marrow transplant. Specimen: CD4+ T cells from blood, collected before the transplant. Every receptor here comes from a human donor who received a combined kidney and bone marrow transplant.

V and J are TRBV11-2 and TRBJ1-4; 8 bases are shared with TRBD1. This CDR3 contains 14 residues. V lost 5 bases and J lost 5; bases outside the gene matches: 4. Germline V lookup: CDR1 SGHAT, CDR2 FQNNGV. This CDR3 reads CASSKGQANEKLFF. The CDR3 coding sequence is TGTGCCAGCAGCAAGGGACAGGCAAATGAAAAACTGTTTTTT.

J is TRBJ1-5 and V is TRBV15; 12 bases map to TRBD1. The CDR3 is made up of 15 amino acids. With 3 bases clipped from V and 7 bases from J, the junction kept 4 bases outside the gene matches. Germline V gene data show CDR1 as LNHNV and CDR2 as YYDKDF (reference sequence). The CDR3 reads CATSSGTGGSQPQHF. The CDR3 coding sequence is TGTGCCACCAGCAGCGGGACAGGGGGCAGCCAGCCCCAGCATTTT.

The CDR3 is CASSEAKRDTQYF. DNA for the CDR3: TGTGCCAGCAGTGAAGCGAAGCGTGATACGCAGTATTTT. J is TRBJ2-3 and V is TRBV25-1, with D unresolved. Germline CDR1 and CDR2: MGHDK and SYGVNS. Trimming took off 2 bases at V and 6 bases at J, with 9 bases between the two ends. The CDR3 covers 13 residues.

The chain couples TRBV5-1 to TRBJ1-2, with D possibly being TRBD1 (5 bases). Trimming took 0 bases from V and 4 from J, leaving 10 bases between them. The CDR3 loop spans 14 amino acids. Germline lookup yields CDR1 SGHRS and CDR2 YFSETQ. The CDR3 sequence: CASSLEPGGYGYTF. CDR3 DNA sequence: TGCGCCAGCAGCTTGGAACCGGGGGGCTATGGCTACACCTTC.

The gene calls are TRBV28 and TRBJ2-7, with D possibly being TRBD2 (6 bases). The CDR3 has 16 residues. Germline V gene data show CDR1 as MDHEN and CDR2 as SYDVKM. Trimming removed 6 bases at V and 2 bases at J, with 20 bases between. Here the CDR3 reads CASRSVSGLKTYEQYF. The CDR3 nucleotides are TGTGCCAGCAGATCAGTCTCGGGACTCAAAACCTACGAGCAGTACTTC.

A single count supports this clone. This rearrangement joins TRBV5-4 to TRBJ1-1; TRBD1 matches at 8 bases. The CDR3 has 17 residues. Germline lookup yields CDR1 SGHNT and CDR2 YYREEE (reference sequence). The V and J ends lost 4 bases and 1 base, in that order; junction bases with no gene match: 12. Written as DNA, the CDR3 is TGTGCCAGCAGCCCACAAAAAACAGGGGGAGCGAACACTGAAGCTTTCTTT. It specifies CASSPQKTGGANTEAFF.

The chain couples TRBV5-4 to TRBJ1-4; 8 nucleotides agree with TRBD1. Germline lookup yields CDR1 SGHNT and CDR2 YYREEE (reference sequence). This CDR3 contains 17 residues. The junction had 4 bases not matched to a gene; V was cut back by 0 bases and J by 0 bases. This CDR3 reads CASSLGTGMATNEKLFF. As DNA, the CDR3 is TGTGCCAGCAGCTTGGGGACAGGGATGGCAACTAATGAAAAACTGTTTTTT.

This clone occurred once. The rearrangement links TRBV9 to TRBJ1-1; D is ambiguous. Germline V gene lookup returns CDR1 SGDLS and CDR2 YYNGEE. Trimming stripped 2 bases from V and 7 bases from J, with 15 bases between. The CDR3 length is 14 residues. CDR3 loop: CASSVYPGAVEAFF. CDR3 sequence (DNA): TGTGCCAGCAGCGTTTACCCTGGCGCGGTTGAAGCTTTCTTT.

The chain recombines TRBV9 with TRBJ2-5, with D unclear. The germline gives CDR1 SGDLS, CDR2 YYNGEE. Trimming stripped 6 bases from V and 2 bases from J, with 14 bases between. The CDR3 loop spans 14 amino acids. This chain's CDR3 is CASKRGEDQETQYF. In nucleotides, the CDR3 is TGTGCCAGCAAACGTGGCGAGGATCAAGAGACCCAGTACTTC.

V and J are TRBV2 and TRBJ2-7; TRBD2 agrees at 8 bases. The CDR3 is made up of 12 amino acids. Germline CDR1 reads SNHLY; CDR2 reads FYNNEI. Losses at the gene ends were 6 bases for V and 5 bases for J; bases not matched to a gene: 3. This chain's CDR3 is CASRREGDEQYF. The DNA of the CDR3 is TGTGCCAGCAGACGGGAGGGGGACGAGCAGTACTTC.